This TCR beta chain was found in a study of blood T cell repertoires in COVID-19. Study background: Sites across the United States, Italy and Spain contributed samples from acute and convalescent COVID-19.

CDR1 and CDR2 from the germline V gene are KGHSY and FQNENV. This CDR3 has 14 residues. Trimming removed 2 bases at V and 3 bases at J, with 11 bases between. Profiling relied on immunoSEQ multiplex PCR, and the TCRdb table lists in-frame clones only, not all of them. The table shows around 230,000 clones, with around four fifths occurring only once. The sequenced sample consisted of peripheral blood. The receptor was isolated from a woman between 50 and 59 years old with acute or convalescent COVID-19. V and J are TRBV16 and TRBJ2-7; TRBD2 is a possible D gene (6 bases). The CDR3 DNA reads TGTGCCAGCAGCCAACCTGGGGGGTACTACGAGCAGTACTTC. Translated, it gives CASSQPGGYYEQYF.